These 16 T cell receptor beta chains originate from one sample sequenced in a study of shared clonotypes between healthy human individuals (dated by TCRdb to between 2020 and 2021). CD8 naive samples were CD45RO-negative cells positively selected for CCR7, giving a CD45RA+CCR7+ population that excluded TemRA cells. The library was prepared using the immunoSEQ multiplex PCR assay. Here the immuneACCESS table is served through TCRdb, limited to in-frame sequences with V and J called. Missing clones are a known gap in these copies; in checked studies unresolved V genes cover under half, and the rest lacks a known reason. The sample data list 650,000 to 800,000 clones, and roughly 94% of these were observed just once. Clones ranked in the top ten supply about a quarter of the sample. Sequencing was performed on naive CD8+ T cells sorted from blood. Sample cell subset or site, as interpreted from the label and publication: CD45RA+CCR7+. The receptors derive from a man younger than 40 in good health.

This chain links TRBV6-5 with TRBJ2-7; D is perhaps TRBD1 (6 bases). The CDR3 sequence is 13 residues long. Germline values: CDR1 MNHEY, CDR2 SVGAGI. Trimming removed 2 bases at V and 3 bases at J, with 8 bases between. CDR3 sequence: CASSYGQFYEQYF. CDR3 in DNA: TGTGCCAGCAGTTACGGACAGTTCTACGAGCAGTACTTC.

The gene calls are TRBV7-9 and TRBJ2-1, with D maybe TRBD2 (5 bases). Germline values: CDR1 SEHNR, CDR2 FQNEAQ (reference sequence). The CDR3 is 11 residues long. V lost 4 bases and J 10 bases, leaving 8 bases between the germline ends. In DNA, the CDR3 is TGTGCCAGCAGCTCCCCGGGGGAGCAGTTCTTC. It yields the protein CASSSPGEQFF. Combining the CDR3 with reference TRBV7-9 and TRBJ2-1 gives the whole variable domain DTGVSQNPRHKITKRGQNVTFRCDPISEHNRLYWYRQTLGQGPEFLTYFQNEAQLEKSRLLSDRFSAERPKGSFSTLEIQRTEQGDSAMYLCASSSPGEQFFGPGTRLTVL.

The CDR3 region is CASSPGTATYEQYF. CDR3 in DNA: TGTGCCAGCAGCCCCGGGACAGCCACGTACGAGCAGTACTTC. This chain uses TRBV14 with TRBJ2-7, with 7 bases fitting TRBD1. CDR3 size: 14 residues. With 4 bases clipped from V and 4 bases from J, the junction kept 7 bases outside the gene matches. In germline, CDR1 is SGHDN, CDR2 FVKESK.

A few counts support this clone. The V gene is TRBV5-1, the J gene TRBJ2-1; TRBD2 might be the D (6 bases). The CDR3 has 16 residues. Germline V gives CDR1 SGHRS, CDR2 YFSETQ. V was clipped by 3 bases and J by 6 bases, with 19 bases between them. CDR3 amino acids: CASSSVRDSERNEQFF. The CDR3 nucleotides are TGCGCCAGCAGCTCGGTACGGGACTCCGAGCGCAATGAGCAGTTCTTC.

This rearrangement joins TRBV10-2 to TRBJ2-3, with 7 bases aligning to TRBD2. CDR3 length: 17 residues. V lost 6 bases to trimming and J lost 2 bases; unmatched junction nucleotides: 14. From germline, CDR1 is WSHSY and CDR2 SAAADI. CDR3 bases: TGCGCCAGCAGGGACTTTTTTAGCGGGTCGGACACAGATACGCAGTATTTT. Translated, it gives CASRDFFSGSDTDTQYF.

The rearrangement uses TRBV27 and TRBJ1-5; 7 nucleotides line up with TRBD1. The CDR3 runs to 15 residues. CDR1 and CDR2 from the germline V gene are MNHEY and SMNVEV (reference sequence). The J segment lost 1 base and the V segment lost 6 bases, leaving 6 bases of the junction unmatched. CDR3 coding DNA: TGTGCCAGCAGCCAGGGGGGGTTGAGCAATCAGCCCCAGCATTTT. Protein product: CASSQGGLSNQPQHF.

The chain combines TRBV7-8 with TRBJ2-5, with 11 bases lining up with TRBD2. Trimming at V came to 5 bases and at J to 1 base, leaving 12 bases not matched to a gene. The CDR3 contains 18 residues. Germline V gene sequence: CDR1 SGHVS, CDR2 FQNEAQ. The CDR3 loop is CASSHNPGLADRQETQYF. The CDR3 nucleotides are TGTGCCAGCAGCCACAATCCGGGACTAGCGGACCGCCAAGAGACCCAGTACTTC.

Here the CDR3 DNA reads TGCAGCGTTATACAGGCCTGGGAACAACAGGACCCATATACGAACCACGAAGCTTTCTTT. It encodes CSVIQAWEQQDPYTNHEAFF. This rearrangement joins TRBV29-1 to TRBJ1-1, with TRBD1 as a possible D gene (5 bases). CDR1 is SQVTM and CDR2 is ANQGSEA in the germline V gene. V was clipped by 5 bases and J by 8 bases, with 39 bases between them. The CDR3 runs to 20 residues.

The chain joins TRBV27 to TRBJ2-7, with 9 bases matching TRBD1. Unmatched junction bases numbered 10, after V lost 5 bases and J lost 5 bases. Germline V lookup: CDR1 MNHEY, CDR2 SMNVEV (reference sequence). The CDR3 is 15 amino acids. The CDR3 DNA follows: TGTGCCAGCAGTCCCATAAGGACAGGGGAGGACGAGCAGTACTTC. Translating gives CASSPIRTGEDEQYF.

The chain has TRBV7-9 and TRBJ2-3; either TRBD1 or TRBD2 may fit D (5 bases each). Germline V lookup: CDR1 SEHNR, CDR2 FQNEAQ (reference sequence). CDR3 length: 13 residues. V lost 5 bases and J lost 4, with 10 bases in between. Written as DNA, the CDR3 is TGTGCCAGCAGCGCCGGGGCCCCAGATACGCAGTATTTT. Translation: CASSAGAPDTQYF.

This chain links TRBV28 with TRBJ2-7, with TRBD2 matching 8 bases. The CDR3 extends over 14 amino acids. V shed 3 bases, J shed 5 bases, and the junction held 6 bases outside the gene matches. Germline V lookup: CDR1 MDHEN, CDR2 SYDVKM. The DNA for the CDR3 is TGTGCCAGCAGTTTCCGGGGGGGGCTCAACGAGCAGTACTTC. It encodes CASSFRGGLNEQYF. The variable domain in full, with the rest retrieved from reference TRBV28 and TRBJ2-7, is DVKVTQSSRYLVKRTGEKVFLECVQDMDHENMFWYRQDPGLGLRLIYFSYDVKMKEKGDIPEGYSVSREKKERFSLILESASTNQTSMYLCASSFRGGLNEQYFGPGTRLTVT.

V usage is TRBV6-4 and J usage is TRBJ2-1; possible D gene TRBD2, 6 bases. Trimming took 0 bases from V and 0 from J, leaving 18 bases between them. This CDR3 region has 19 residues. In germline, CDR1 is MRHNA, CDR2 SNTAGT. The CDR3 DNA reads as TGTGCCAGCAGTGACTCCCCGGTTCACGGGAGAAGCTCCTACAATGAGCAGTTCTTC. It translates to CASSDSPVHGRSSYNEQFF.

The chain employs TRBV28 and TRBJ2-7; the match to TRBD2 covers 8 bases. The CDR3 runs to 13 residues. J was trimmed by 2 bases and V by 7 bases; bases with no gene match: 4. The germline V gene encodes CDR1 MDHEN and CDR2 SYDVKM. The CDR3 spells CASTTGGTYEQYF. The CDR3 coding sequence is TGTGCCAGCACCACGGGGGGGACCTACGAGCAGTACTTC.

The chain joins TRBV19 to TRBJ1-4, with D maybe TRBD1 (5 bases). CDR1 and CDR2 (germline): LNHDA, SQIVND (reference sequence). Deletions cut 2 bases from V and 6 bases from J, with 13 bases between. The CDR3 sequence is 15 residues long. The CDR3 nucleotides read TGTGCCAGTAGTATAAGGGACGGCGGGGATGAAAAACTGTTTTTT. It encodes CASSIRDGGDEKLFF.

In regard to this clone: One junction end disagrees with the germline gene, perhaps due to a read error. The chain links TRBV4-2 to TRBJ2-3, with 9 bases identical to TRBD1. CDR1 and CDR2 (germline): LGHNA, YNFKEQ. The CDR3 spans 18 residues. The CDR3 loop reads CARSHDRGKLRDTDTQYF. As DNA, the CDR3 is TGTGCCAGAAGCCACGACAGGGGGAAACTTCGAGACACAGATACGCAGTATTTT.

V usage is TRBV5-1 and J usage is TRBJ2-7; TRBD1 aligns across 7 bases. Germline CDR1 is SGHRS and CDR2 is YFSETQ. J gave up 4 bases and V 4 bases, and 11 bases lay outside the gene matches. The CDR3 length is 15 residues. CDR3 protein: CASSQIQGIKYEQYF. CDR3 DNA sequence: TGCGCCAGCAGCCAGATACAGGGGATTAAATACGAGCAGTACTTC.